The 21 T cell receptor beta chains in this list originate from one sample, sequenced in a study of blood T cell repertoires in COVID-19 (dated by TCRdb to the early 2020s). The method behind the library was the immunoSEQ multiplex PCR assay. Imported from immuneACCESS, the table was reduced by TCRdb to in-frame sequences with V and J called. These copies leave out some clones; in studies compared against another copy, an unresolved V gene accounts for under half, and the cause of the remainder is not known. The table for this sample lists some 70,000 clones; 88% of them were counted only once. The top ten clonotypes cover about 9.4% of the sample. The sample consisted of PBMCs or T cells enriched from blood (not recorded which). Receptor source: a woman between 35 and 50 years old who had recovered from COVID-19.

This chain uses TRBV6-5 with TRBJ2-3; the match to TRBD2 covers 10 bases. Germline CDR1 and CDR2: MNHEY and SVGAGI. V lost 6 bases, J lost 5 bases, and 8 bases stayed unmatched. The CDR3 totals 15 residues. The CDR3 region has the DNA TGTGCCAGCAGGAGTAGCGGGGGGAGAGGAGATACGCAGTATTTT. Translation: CASRSSGGRGDTQYF.

The genes are TRBV6-5 and TRBJ1-5; possibly TRBD1 for D (6 bases). The CDR3 contains 15 residues. Trimming removed 6 bases at V and 1 base at J, with 13 bases between. The germline V gene has CDR1 MNHEY and CDR2 SVGAGI. The CDR3 is CASRRQAESNQPQHF. Written as DNA, the CDR3 is TGTGCCAGCAGAAGACAGGCGGAGAGCAATCAGCCCCAGCATTTT.

This chain links TRBV5-1 with TRBJ2-3, with D possibly matching TRBD2 (6 bases). V dropped 4 bases and J dropped 6 bases, with 21 bases sitting between them. This CDR3 region has 16 residues. Germline V CDR1 and CDR2: SGHRS, YFSETQ. The CDR3 DNA sequence: TGCGCCAGCAGCGTAGTAACTAGCTTCCTCGCGGATACGCAGTATTTT. As protein: CASSVVTSFLADTQYF.

This clone has only one observation. J is TRBJ1-1 and V is TRBV14; D is possibly TRBD1 (6 bases). Trimming removed 3 bases at V and 3 bases at J, with 8 bases between. The CDR3 loop spans 13 amino acids. Germline-derived CDR1 and CDR2 are SGHDN and FVKESK. CDR3 sequence: CASSHNRDTEAFF. CDR3 sequence (DNA): TGTGCCAGCAGCCACAACAGGGACACTGAAGCTTTCTTT.

V usage is TRBV3-1 (or the pseudogene TRBV3-2) and J usage is TRBJ1-6; 7 bases agree with TRBD1. CDR1 and CDR2 (germline): LGHDT, YNNKEL (reference sequence). Unmatched junction bases numbered 14, after V lost 0 bases and J lost 0 bases. The CDR3 runs 21 residues. This CDR3 reads CASSQDMGRGFLSSYNSPLHF. DNA for the CDR3: TGTGCCAGCAGCCAAGATATGGGCAGGGGGTTCCTGAGCTCCTATAATTCACCCCTCCACTTT.

The chain has TRBV18 and TRBJ2-7; 7 bases are a match to TRBD1. CDR1 is KGHSH, CDR2 LQKENI, per germline. J was trimmed by 2 bases and V by 0 bases; bases with no gene match: 10. There are 17 residues in the CDR3. The CDR3 spells CASSPPLTGTATYEQYF. DNA of the CDR3: TGTGCCAGCTCACCACCGTTAACCGGGACAGCGACCTACGAGCAGTACTTC.

This clone was found a few times. CDR3 nucleotide sequence: TGTGCCAGTGACTCATCGAGCAATCAGCCCCAGCATTTT. It encodes CASDSSSNQPQHF. The V and J genes are TRBV19 and TRBJ1-5, with D unresolved. Germline V CDR1 and CDR2: LNHDA, SQIVND (reference sequence). Trimming removed 8 bases at V and 1 base at J, with 9 bases between. The CDR3 totals 13 residues.

The genes are TRBV12-3 or TRBV12-4 and TRBJ1-2; 9 nucleotides align to TRBD1. The J segment lost 7 bases and the V segment lost 6 bases, leaving 6 bases of the junction unmatched. The CDR3 contains 13 residues. The CDR3 DNA is TGTGCCAGCAGGGGGACAGGGTATCGTGGCTACACCTTC. Translating it yields CASRGTGYRGYTF.

The V call is TRBV5-4, the J call TRBJ2-3, with D perhaps TRBD2 (5 bases). CDR1 and CDR2 from the germline V gene are SGHNT and YYREEE (reference sequence). Deletions cut 4 bases from V and 0 bases from J, with 9 bases between. This CDR3 has 14 amino acids. Here the CDR3 reads CASSPRTSTDTQYF. The CDR3 bases are TGTGCCAGCAGCCCCAGGACTAGCACAGATACGCAGTATTTT.

The chain carries TRBV20-1 and TRBJ2-7, with a tentative D call TRBD2 (7 bases). Per germline, CDR1 DFQATT and CDR2 SNEGSKA (reference sequence). V lost 3 bases, J lost 3 bases, and 15 bases lay in between. CDR3 size: 14 residues. The CDR3 sequence: CSASFSGDIYEQYF. The DNA for the CDR3 is TGCAGTGCTAGTTTCAGCGGGGACATCTACGAGCAGTACTTC.

This chain links TRBV27 with TRBJ1-1; D is unclear. CDR3 length: 13 residues. Trimming pared 6 bases from V and 4 bases from J, leaving 12 bases between. CDR1 is MNHEY and CDR2 is SMNVEV in the germline V gene (reference sequence). The CDR3 sequence is CASSPIGSTEAFF. Written as DNA, the CDR3 is TGTGCCAGCAGCCCGATAGGGAGCACTGAAGCTTTCTTT.

The rearrangement links TRBV19 to TRBJ2-1, with TRBD2 matching over 13 bases. Per the germline V gene, CDR1 is LNHDA and CDR2 is SQIVND (reference sequence). Trimming cost V 1 base and J 3 bases; bases outside gene matches: 15. The CDR3 is made up of 21 amino acids. This chain's CDR3 is CASSIGTGTRTSGGDYNEQFF. The CDR3 region has the DNA TGTGCCAGTAGTATAGGTACAGGGACCCGGACTAGCGGGGGTGACTACAATGAGCAGTTCTTC.

The rearrangement joins TRBV2 to TRBJ1-2; maybe TRBD1 (6 bases). V lost 4 bases and J lost 5, with 14 bases in between. Germline V lookup: CDR1 SNHLY, CDR2 FYNNEI. The CDR3 loop spans 14 amino acids. As DNA, the CDR3 is TGTGCCAGCAGTGTTTACGGGCAGGGGTATGGCTACACCTTC. It is translated as CASSVYGQGYGYTF.

The chain links TRBV28 to TRBJ1-1, with no clear D. CDR3 length: 14 residues. V was shortened by 7 bases and J by 4 bases, with 16 bases between the two germline ends. Per the germline V gene, CDR1 is MDHEN and CDR2 is SYDVKM. CDR3 amino acids: CASMRSGESTEAFF. The CDR3 DNA is TGTGCCAGCATGAGGTCCGGGGAGAGCACTGAAGCTTTCTTT. Looking up the rest from reference TRBV28 and TRBJ1-1 gives the full variable domain: DVKVTQSSRYLVKRTGEKVFLECVQDMDHENMFWYRQDPGLGLRLIYFSYDVKMKEKGDIPEGYSVSREKKERFSLILESASTNQTSMYLCASMRSGESTEAFFGQGTRLTVV.

The genes are TRBV27 and TRBJ1-2, with D possibly TRBD1 on 6 matching bases. The CDR3 is 12 residues long. Per germline, CDR1 MNHEY and CDR2 SMNVEV (reference sequence). V shed 5 bases and J shed 8 bases, with 12 bases lying between them. CDR3 DNA sequence: TGTGCCAGCAGTAACAGGGTCGGCGGCTACACCTTC. Translating gives CASSNRVGGYTF.

The V gene is TRBV27, the J gene TRBJ2-3, with 8 positions matching TRBD2. V lost 3 bases and J lost 6; bases outside the gene matches: 11. The germline CDR1 and CDR2 sequences are MNHEY and SMNVEV (reference sequence). The CDR3 is 16 amino acids. The CDR3 sequence: CASSLTGTSYMDTQYF. CDR3 bases: TGTGCCAGCAGTTTGACCGGGACTAGTTACATGGATACGCAGTATTTT.

The chain carries TRBV27 and TRBJ1-6, with D perhaps matching TRBD1 (5 bases). V lost 10 bases and J lost 4, with 14 bases in between. The germline gives CDR1 MNHEY, CDR2 SMNVEV (reference sequence). The CDR3 length is 14 residues. Here the CDR3 reads CATRDGGYNSPLHF. CDR3 bases: TGTGCCACCAGAGACGGGGGATATAATTCACCCCTCCACTTT.

The chain uses TRBV16 and TRBJ2-5; D is possibly TRBD2 (6 bases). Germline V gene sequence: CDR1 KGHSY, CDR2 FQNENV. The CDR3 is made up of 16 amino acids. The ends were cut back, 2 bases at V and 4 bases at J, with 17 bases in the middle. The CDR3 region is CASSQERAGWPETQYF. The CDR3 DNA sequence: TGTGCCAGCAGCCAAGAACGAGCGGGCTGGCCAGAGACCCAGTACTTC.

V is TRBV11-3 and J is TRBJ1-1; TRBD1 matches at 7 bases. Germline V gene data show CDR1 as SGHNT and CDR2 as YENEEA. CDR3 size: 15 residues. The V gene end was trimmed by 1 base and the J gene end by 7 bases; junction bases not matched to a gene: 9. CDR3 loop: CASSLVNEGAGEAFF. CDR3 nucleotide sequence: TGTGCCAGCAGCTTAGTAAACGAGGGGGCGGGTGAAGCTTTCTTT.

This clone came up once. The CDR3 reads CASSYSAGYGNTIYF. In DNA form, the CDR3 reads TGTGCCAGCAGTTACTCGGCAGGTTATGGAAACACCATATATTTT. This rearrangement joins TRBV6-2 or TRBV6-3 to TRBJ1-3; D is unresolved. The V gene lost 0 bases and the J gene lost 3 bases, with 9 bases spanning the gap. The CDR3 consists of 15 residues. Germline assignment: CDR1 MNHEY and CDR2 SVGEGT.

This chain links TRBV24-1 with TRBJ1-5; possibly TRBD1 for D (5 bases). Trimming left V 0 bases short and J 6 bases short, with 14 bases between. This CDR3 has 16 residues. Germline V gene sequence: CDR1 KGHDR, CDR2 SFDVKD. Here the CDR3 reads CATSDLQGSDVQPQHF. The CDR3 nucleotides read TGTGCCACCAGTGATTTGCAGGGTTCTGATGTTCAGCCCCAGCATTTT.